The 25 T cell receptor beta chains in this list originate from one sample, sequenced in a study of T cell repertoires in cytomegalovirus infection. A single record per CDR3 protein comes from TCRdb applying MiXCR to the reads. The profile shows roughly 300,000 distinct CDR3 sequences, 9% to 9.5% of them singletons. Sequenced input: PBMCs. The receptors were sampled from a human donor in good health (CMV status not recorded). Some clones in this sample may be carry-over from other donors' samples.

The DNA of the CDR3 is TGCAGCGCCGATGGACGGAACTATGGCTACACCTTC. Translated, it gives CSADGRNYGYTF. The V and J genes are TRBV29-1 and TRBJ1-2; unclear D gene. Germline lookup yields CDR1 SQVTM and CDR2 ANQGSEA. The length of the CDR3 is 12 residues. Trimming left V 7 bases short and J 2 bases short, with 11 bases between.

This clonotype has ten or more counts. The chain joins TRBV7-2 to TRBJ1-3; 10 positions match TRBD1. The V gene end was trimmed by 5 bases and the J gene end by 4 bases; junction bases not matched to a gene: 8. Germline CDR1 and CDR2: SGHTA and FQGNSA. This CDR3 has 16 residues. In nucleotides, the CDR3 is TGTGCCAGCAGCCCTAGGGACAGGGGAGCCGGAAACACCATATATTTT. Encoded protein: CASSPRDRGAGNTIYF.

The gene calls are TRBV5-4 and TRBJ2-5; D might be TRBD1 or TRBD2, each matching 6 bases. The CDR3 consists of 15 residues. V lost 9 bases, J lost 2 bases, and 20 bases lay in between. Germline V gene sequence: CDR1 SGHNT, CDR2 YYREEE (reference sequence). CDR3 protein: CATRRPGGRQETQYF. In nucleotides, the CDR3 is TGTGCCACACGCCGGCCCGGGGGCAGACAAGAGACCCAGTACTTC.

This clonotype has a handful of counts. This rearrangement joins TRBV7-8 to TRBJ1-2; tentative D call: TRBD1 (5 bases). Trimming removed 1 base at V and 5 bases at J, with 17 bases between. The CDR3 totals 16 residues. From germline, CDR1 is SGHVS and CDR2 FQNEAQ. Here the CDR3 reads CASSLDFGAAVYGYTF. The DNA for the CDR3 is TGTGCCAGCAGCTTAGATTTCGGGGCGGCGGTATATGGCTACACCTTC.

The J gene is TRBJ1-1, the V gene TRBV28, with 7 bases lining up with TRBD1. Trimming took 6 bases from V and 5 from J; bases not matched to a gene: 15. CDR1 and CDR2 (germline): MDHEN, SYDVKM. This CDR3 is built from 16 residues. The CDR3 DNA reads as TGTGCCAGCAGCCCAGGACAGGCGGGAGCGGGGACTGAAGCTTTCTTT. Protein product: CASSPGQAGAGTEAFF.

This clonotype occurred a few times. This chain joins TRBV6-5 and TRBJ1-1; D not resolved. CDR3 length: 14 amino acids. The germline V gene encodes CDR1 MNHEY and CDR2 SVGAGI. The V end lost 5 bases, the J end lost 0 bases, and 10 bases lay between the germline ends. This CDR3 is CASSLDTVNTEAFF. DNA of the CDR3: TGTGCCAGCAGTCTCGACACGGTGAACACTGAAGCTTTCTTT.

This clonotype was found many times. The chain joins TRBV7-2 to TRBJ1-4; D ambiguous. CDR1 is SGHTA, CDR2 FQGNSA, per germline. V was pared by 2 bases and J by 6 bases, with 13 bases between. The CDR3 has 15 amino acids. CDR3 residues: CASSLQDGSYEKLFF. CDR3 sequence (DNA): TGTGCCAGCAGCTTACAAGACGGAAGCTATGAAAAACTGTTTTTT.

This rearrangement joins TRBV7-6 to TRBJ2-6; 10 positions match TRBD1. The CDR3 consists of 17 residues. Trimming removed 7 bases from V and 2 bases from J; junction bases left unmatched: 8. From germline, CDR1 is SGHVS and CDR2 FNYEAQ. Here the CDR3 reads CASTIGTGAPGANVLTF. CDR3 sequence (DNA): TGTGCCAGCACCATCGGGACAGGGGCTCCTGGGGCCAACGTCCTGACTTTC. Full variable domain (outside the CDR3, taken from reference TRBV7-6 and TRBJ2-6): GAGVSQSPRYKVTKRGQDVALRCDPISGHVSLYWYRQALGQGPEFLTYFNYEAQQDKSGLPNDRFSAERPEGSISTLTIQRTEQRDSAMYRCASTIGTGAPGANVLTFGAGSRLTVL.

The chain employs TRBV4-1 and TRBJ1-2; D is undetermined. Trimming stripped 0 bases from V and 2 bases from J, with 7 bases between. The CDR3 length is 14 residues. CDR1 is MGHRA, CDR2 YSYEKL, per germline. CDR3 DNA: TGCGCCAGCAGCCAAGACATAAAGAACTATGGCTACACCTTC. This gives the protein CASSQDIKNYGYTF.

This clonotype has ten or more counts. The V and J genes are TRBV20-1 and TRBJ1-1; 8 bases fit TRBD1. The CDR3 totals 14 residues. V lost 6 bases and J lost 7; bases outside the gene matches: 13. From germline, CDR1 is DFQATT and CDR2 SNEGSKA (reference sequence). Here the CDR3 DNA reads TGCAGTGCCTCCCGGGCCACAGGGGGATTTGAAGCTTTCTTT. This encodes CSASRATGGFEAFF.

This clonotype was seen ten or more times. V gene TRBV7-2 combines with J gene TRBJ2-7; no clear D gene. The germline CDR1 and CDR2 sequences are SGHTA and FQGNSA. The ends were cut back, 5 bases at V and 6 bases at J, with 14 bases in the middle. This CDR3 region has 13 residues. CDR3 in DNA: TGTGCCAGCAGCGTAGGCCCTGTGGTCGAGCAGTACTTC. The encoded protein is CASSVGPVVEQYF.

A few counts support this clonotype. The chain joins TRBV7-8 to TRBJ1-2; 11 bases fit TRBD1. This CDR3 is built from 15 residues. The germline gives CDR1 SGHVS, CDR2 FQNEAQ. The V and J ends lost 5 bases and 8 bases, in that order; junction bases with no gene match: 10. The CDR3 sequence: CASSPRTGGVGGYTF. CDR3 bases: TGTGCCAGCAGCCCCCGGACAGGGGGCGTCGGAGGCTACACCTTC.

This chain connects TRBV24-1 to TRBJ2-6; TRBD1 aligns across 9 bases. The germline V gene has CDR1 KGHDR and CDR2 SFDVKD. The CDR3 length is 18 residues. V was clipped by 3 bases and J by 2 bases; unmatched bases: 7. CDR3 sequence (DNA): TGTGCCACCAGTGATCGATTAGGACAGGGGACTGGGGCCAACGTCCTGACTTTC. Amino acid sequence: CATSDRLGQGTGANVLTF.

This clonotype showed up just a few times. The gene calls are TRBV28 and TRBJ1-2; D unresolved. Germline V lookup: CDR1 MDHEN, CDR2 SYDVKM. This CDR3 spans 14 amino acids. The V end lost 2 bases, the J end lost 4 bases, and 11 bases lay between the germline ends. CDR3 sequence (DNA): TGTGCCAGCAGTTTACAGGCCCCTCGCTATGGCTACACCTTC. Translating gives CASSLQAPRYGYTF.

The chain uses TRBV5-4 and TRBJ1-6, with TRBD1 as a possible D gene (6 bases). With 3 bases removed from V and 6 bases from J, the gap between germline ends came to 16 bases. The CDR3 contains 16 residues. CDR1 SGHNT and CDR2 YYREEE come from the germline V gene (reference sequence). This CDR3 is CASSSSQGTFNSPLHF. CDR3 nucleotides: TGTGCCAGCAGCTCGTCGCAAGGGACATTTAATTCACCCCTCCACTTT.

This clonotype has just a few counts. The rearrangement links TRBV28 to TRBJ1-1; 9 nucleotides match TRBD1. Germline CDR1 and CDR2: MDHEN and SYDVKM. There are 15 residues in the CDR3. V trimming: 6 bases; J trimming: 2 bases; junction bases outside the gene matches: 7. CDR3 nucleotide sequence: TGTGCCAGCAGGGACCGGACAGGGGTAAACACTGAAGCTTTCTTT. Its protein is CASRDRTGVNTEAFF.

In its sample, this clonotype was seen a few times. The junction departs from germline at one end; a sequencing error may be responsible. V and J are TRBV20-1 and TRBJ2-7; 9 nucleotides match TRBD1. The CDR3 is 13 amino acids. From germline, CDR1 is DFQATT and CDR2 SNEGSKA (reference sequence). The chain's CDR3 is CSARDPGQGTLRF. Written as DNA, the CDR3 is TGCAGTGCTAGGGACCCGGGACAGGGTACCCTGCGCTTC.

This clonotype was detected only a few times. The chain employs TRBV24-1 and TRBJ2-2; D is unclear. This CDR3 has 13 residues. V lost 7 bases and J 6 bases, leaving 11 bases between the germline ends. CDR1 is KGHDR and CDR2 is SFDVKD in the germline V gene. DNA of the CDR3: TGTGCCACCAGCCTTGGGTCGGCCGGGGAGCTGTTTTTT. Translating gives CATSLGSAGELFF.

CDR3 loop: CASSLRGQGYNSPLHF. The CDR3 region has the DNA TGTGCCAGCAGCTTAAGAGGACAGGGGTATAATTCACCCCTCCACTTT. The chain joins TRBV7-3 to TRBJ1-6; TRBD1 matches at 9 bases. This CDR3 comprises 16 residues. The germline V gene encodes CDR1 SGHTA and CDR2 FQGTGA. V was clipped by 1 base and J by 4 bases; unmatched bases: 2. The full variable domain, completed using reference TRBV7-3 and TRBJ1-6, is GAGVSQTPSNKVTEKGKYVELRCDPISGHTALYWYRQSLGQGPEFLIYFQGTGAADDSGLPNDRFFAVRPEGSVSTLKIQRTERGDSAVYLCASSLRGQGYNSPLHFGNGTRLTVT.

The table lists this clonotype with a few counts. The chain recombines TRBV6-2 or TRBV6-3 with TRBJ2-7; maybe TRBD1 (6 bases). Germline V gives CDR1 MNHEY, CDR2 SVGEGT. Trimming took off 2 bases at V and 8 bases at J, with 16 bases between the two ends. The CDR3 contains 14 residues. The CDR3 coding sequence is TGTGCCAGCAGTTACAGCAGGGGCCTCCTTCAGCAGTACTTC. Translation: CASSYSRGLLQQYF.

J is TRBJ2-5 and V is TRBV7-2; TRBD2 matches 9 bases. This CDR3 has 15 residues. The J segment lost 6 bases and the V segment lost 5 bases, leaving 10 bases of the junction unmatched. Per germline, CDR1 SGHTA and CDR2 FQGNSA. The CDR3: CASSPIGSGGKTQYF. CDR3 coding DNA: TGTGCCAGCAGCCCTATTGGTAGCGGGGGAAAGACCCAGTACTTC.

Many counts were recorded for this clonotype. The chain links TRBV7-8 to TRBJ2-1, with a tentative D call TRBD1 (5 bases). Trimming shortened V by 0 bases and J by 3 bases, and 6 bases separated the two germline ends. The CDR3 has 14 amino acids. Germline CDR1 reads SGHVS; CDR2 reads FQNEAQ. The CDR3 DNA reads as TGTGCCAGCAGCTTAGCGGGGCGCTACAATGAGCAGTTCTTC. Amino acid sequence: CASSLAGRYNEQFF.

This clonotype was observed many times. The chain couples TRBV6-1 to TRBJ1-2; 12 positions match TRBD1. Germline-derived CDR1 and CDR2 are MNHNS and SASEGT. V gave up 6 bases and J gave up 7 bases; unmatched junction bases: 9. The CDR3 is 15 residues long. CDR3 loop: CASSAQGQGALGYTF. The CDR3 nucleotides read TGTGCCAGCAGCGCCCAGGGACAGGGGGCGCTTGGCTACACCTTC.

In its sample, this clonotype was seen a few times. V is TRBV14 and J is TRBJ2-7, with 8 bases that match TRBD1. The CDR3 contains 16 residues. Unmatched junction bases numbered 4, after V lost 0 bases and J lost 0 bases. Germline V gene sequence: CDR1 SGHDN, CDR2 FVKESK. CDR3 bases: TGTGCCAGCAGCCAAGATTGGACAGGGTTCTCCTACGAGCAGTACTTC. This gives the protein CASSQDWTGFSYEQYF.

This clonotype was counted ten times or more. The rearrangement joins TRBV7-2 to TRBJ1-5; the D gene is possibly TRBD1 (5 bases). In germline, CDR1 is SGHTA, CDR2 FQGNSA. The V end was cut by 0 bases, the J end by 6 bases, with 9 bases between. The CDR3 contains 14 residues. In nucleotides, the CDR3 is TGTGCCAGCAGCTTAGCCCGGGGGGGTCAGCCCCAGCATTTT. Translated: CASSLARGGQPQHF.